What follows is one T cell receptor (beta chain) and its context. The trim removed 2 bases at V and 8 bases at J, leaving 4 bases unmatched. This CDR3 region has 14 residues. The germline gives CDR1 KGHSY, CDR2 FQNENV. The sample is drawn from a study of blood T cell repertoires in COVID-19. Authors' processing steps: Reference gene primer amplification yielded estimated nucleated cell counts. TCRdb's table, derived via immunoSEQ multiplex PCR, lists solely in-frame clones and lacks some. Clone size and the V and J calls come from that table; the DNA yielded D and trimming. The table records around 100,000 clones, over 75% of them present only once.

The chain joins TRBV16 to TRBJ1-4; 8 bases align to TRBD1. This clonotype was sampled from a woman of 80 years or more with acute or convalescent COVID-19. The specimen was peripheral blood. CDR3 amino acids: CASSQDRGGEKLFF. The CDR3 DNA is TGTGCCAGCAGCCAAGACAGGGGAGGCGAAAAACTGTTTTTT.